This is a list of T cell receptor beta chains from one sample in a study of regulatory T cells after allogeneic stem cell transplantation. TCRdb re-analysed the 5' RACE reads in MiXCR, keeping a single row per CDR3 protein. The table has around 5,000 distinct CDR3 sequences, over 95% seen once. The material was sorted CD4+ T cells from blood (whether regulatory or conventional is not recorded), obtained 30 days after allogeneic stem cell transplant. The receptors were gathered from a human patient who had an allogeneic stem cell transplant, so the T cells may come from the graft donor. The CDR3 runs from the conserved cysteine through the conserved F or W. The D gene is left open where the match is weak. The size of a clone is reported for some rows only, either as once, few or many, or as a class for expanded clones.

clone_size d_call j_call cdr3_length v_call cdr3_nt cdr3_aa
NA NA TRBJ2-7 16 TRBV5-1 TGCGCCAGTCACCCTGGGACTGGCGGGGACGACGACGAGCAGTACTTC CASHPGTGGDDDEQYF
NA TRBD1 TRBJ1-1 14 TRBV6-2/TRBV6-3 TGCGCCAGCAGTCTGACAGGGATGAACACTGACGCTCTCTTT CASSLTGMNTDALF
NA NA TRBJ2-5 15 TRBV20-1 TGCAGTGCCACACCGACGAGAGGCGACAAAGAGACCCAGTACTTC CSATPTRGDKETQYF
NA NA TRBJ2-7 14 TRBV20-1 TGCAGTGCTGAAGGCCGGAGACAGATCCACGCGCAGCACTTC CSAEGRRQIHAQHF
NA NA TRBJ2-7 15 TRBV20-1 TGCAGTGCTGGGGTAGGGGGAGGTGGGTCCGACGAGCAGTACTTC CSAGVGGGGSDEQYF
NA NA TRBJ1-3 13 TRBV7-9 TGTGCCGGTATTCTTTCCTCTGGAAACCCCCTTTCTTTT CAGILSSGNPLSF
once NA TRBJ1-2 14 TRBV20-1 TGCAGTGCCCTGACGGGAGAGGGGGTCTATGGCTACCCCTTC CSALTGEGVYGYPF
NA NA TRBJ1-2 12 TRBV12-3/TRBV12-4 TGTGCCAGCAGCTCAGATAACTATGGCTACACCTTC CASSSDNYGYTF
NA NA TRBJ2-5 15 TRBV20-1 TGCAGTGGCACACGGGCTAACGAGGACGAAGAGACGCAGAACTTC CSGTRANEDEETQNF
NA NA TRBJ1-2 15 TRBV5-1 TGCTCCAGCGTCCTGAGGGGTGACACGGATTATGGCTACACCTTC CSSVLRGDTDYGYTF
NA TRBD1 TRBJ1-5 16 TRBV27 TGTGCCATCAGTCCCCGGACAGGTTCTAGCTTTCAGCCCCATCTTTTT CAISPRTGSSFQPHLF
NA NA TRBJ2-3 15 TRBV20-1 TGCAATGCTAGAGGTCCAACGGGAGAGGGAGATACGCAGTATTTT CNARGPTGEGDTQYF
once TRBD1 TRBJ2-1 16 TRBV29-1 TGCAGCGTGACCAGCGGTACAGGGGGCTACTACAATGAGCAGTTCTTC CSVTSGTGGYYNEQFF
NA TRBD2 TRBJ2-3 16 TRBV5-1 TGCGCCAGTCAACCGGGGACTAGCGGGAACAACGACAAGCAGTATTTT CASQPGTSGNNDKQYF
large TRBD1 TRBJ1-2 14 TRBV20-1 TGCAGTGCCCTGCCGGGACAGGGGGTCTATGGCTACACCTTC CSALPGQGVYGYTF
NA NA TRBJ2-1 14 TRBV18 TGTGCAAACATCCCGGCGTCGGGTATTAATGAGGATTTCTTC CANIPASGINEDFF